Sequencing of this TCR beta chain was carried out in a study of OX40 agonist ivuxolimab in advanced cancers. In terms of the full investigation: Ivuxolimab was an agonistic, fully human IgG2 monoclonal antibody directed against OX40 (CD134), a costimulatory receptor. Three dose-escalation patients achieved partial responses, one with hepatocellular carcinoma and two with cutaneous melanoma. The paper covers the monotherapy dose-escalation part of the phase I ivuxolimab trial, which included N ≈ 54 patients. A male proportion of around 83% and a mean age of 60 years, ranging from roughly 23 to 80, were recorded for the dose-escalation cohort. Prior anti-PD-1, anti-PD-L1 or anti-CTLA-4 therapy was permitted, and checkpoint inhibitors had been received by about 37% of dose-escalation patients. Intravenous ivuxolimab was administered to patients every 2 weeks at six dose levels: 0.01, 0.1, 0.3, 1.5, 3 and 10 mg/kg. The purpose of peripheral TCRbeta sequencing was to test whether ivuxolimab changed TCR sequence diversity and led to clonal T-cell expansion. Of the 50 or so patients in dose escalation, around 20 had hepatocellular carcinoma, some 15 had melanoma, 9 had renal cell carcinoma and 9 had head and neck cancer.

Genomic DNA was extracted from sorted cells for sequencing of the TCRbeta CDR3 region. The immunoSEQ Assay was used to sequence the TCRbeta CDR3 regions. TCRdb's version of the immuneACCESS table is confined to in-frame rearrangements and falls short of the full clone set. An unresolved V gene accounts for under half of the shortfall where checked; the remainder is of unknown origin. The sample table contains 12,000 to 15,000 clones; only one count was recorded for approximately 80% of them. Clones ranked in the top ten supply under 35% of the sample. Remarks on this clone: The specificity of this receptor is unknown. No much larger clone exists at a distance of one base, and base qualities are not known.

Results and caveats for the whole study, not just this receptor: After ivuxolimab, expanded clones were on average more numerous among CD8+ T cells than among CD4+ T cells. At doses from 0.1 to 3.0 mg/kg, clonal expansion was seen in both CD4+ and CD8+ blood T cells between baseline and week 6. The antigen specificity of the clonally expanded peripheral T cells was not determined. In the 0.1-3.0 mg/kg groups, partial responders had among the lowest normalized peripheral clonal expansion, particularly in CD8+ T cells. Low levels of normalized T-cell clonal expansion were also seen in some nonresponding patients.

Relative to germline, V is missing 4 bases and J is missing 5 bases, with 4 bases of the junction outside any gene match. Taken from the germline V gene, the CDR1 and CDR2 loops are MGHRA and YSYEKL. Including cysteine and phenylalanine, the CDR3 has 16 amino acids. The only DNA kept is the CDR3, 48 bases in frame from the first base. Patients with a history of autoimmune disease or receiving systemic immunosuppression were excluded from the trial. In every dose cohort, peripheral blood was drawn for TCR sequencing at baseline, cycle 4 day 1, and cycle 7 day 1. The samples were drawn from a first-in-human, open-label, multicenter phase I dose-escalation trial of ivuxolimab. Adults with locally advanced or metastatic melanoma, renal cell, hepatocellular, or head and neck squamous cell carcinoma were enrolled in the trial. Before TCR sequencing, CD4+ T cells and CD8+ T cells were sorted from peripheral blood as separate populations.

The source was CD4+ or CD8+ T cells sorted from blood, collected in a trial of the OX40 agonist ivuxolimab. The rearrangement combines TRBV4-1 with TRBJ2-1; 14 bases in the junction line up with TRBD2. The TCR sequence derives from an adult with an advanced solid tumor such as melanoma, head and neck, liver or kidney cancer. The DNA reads TGCGCCAGCAGCCCTTTGGGACTAGCGGGGGACAATGAGCAGTTCTTC. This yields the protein CASSPLGLAGDNEQFF.